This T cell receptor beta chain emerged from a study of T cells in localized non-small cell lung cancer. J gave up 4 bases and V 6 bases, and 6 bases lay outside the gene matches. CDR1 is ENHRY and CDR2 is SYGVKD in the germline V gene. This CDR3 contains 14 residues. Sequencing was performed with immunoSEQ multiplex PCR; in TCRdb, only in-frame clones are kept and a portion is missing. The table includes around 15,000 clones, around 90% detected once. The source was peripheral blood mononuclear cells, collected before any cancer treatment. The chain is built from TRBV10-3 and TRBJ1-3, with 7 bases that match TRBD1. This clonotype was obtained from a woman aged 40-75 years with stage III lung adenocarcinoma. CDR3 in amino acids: CAIRTTGNGNTIYF. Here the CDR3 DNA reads TGTGCCATCAGGACGACAGGGAACGGAAACACCATATATTTT.